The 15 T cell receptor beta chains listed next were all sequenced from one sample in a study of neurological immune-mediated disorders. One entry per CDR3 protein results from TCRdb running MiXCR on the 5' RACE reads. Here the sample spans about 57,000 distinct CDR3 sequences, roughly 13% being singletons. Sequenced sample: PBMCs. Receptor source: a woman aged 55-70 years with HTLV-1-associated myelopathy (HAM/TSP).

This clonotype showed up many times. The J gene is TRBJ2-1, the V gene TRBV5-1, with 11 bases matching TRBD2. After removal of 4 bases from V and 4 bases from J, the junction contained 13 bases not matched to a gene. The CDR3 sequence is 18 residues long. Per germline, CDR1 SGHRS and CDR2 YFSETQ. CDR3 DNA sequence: TGCGCCAGCAGCCCCCGCCTTATAGTAGCGGGAGGGTACAATGAGCAGTTCTTC. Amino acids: CASSPRLIVAGGYNEQFF.

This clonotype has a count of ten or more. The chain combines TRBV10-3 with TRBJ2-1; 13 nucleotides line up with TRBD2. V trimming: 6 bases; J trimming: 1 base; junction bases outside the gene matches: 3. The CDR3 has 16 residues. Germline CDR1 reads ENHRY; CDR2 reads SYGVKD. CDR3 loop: CAISQLAGGSYNEQFF. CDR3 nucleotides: TGTGCCATCAGCCAACTAGCGGGAGGGTCCTACAATGAGCAGTTCTTC.

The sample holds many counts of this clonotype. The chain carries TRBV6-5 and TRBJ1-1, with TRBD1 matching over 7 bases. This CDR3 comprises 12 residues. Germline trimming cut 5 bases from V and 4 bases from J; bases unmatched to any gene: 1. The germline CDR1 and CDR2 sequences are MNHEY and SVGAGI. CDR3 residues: CASSRQGTEAFF. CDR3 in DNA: TGTGCCAGCAGTCGACAGGGCACTGAAGCTTTCTTT.

CDR3 sequence: CASSRGGPDEQYF. For the CDR3, the DNA is TGCGCCAGCAGCCGTGGGGGCCCCGACGAGCAGTACTTC. This chain joins TRBV4-1 and TRBJ2-7; tentative D call: TRBD1 (6 bases). This CDR3 has 13 residues. Germline CDR1 and CDR2: MGHRA and YSYEKL. Trimming cost V 4 bases and J 5 bases, with 12 bases left between them.

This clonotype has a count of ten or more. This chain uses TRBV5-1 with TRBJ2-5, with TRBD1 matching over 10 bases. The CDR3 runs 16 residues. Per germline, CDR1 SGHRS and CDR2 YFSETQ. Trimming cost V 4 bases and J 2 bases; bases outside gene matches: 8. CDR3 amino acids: CASSRGTGAQQETQYF. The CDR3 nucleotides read TGCGCCAGCAGCCGCGGGACAGGGGCCCAACAAGAGACCCAGTACTTC.

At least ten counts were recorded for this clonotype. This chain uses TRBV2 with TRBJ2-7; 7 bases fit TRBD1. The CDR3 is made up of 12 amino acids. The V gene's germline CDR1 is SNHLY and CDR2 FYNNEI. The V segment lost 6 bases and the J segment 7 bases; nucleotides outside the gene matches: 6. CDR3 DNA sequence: TGTGCCAGCAGGACAGGGTGGGGGGAGCAGTACTTC. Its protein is CASRTGWGEQYF.

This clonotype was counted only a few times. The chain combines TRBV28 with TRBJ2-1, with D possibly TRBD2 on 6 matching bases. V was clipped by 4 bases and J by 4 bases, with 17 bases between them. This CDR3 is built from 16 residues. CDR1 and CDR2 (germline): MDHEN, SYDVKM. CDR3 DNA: TGTGCCAGCAGTTCCCCTCTAGCGAAAACGTACAATGAGCAGTTCTTC. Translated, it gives CASSSPLAKTYNEQFF.

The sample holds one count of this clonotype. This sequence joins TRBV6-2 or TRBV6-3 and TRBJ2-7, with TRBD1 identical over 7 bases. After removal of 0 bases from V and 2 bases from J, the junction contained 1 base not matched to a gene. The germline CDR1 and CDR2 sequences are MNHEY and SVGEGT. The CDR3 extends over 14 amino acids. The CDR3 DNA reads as TGTGCCAGCAGTTACTCGGGACAGACCTACGAGCAGTACTTC. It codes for CASSYSGQTYEQYF.

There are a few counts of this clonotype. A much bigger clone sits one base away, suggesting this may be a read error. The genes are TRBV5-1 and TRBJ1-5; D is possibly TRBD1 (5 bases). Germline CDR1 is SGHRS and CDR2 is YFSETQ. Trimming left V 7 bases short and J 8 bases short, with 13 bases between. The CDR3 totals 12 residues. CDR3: CASREGDKPQHF. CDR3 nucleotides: TGCGCCAGCCGTGAAGGGGATAAGCCCCAGCATTTT.

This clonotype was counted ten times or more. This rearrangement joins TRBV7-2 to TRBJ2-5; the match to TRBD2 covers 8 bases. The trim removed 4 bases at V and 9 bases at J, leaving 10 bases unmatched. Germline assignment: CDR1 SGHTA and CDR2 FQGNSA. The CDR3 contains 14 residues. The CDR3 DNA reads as TGTGCCAGCAGCTCGGGGGGGGGGCTAACGGCCCAGTACTTC. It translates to CASSSGGGLTAQYF.

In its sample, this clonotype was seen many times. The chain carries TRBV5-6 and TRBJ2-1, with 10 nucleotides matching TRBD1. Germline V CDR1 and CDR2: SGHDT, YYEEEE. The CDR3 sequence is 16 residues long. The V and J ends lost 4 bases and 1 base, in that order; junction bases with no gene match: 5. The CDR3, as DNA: TGTGCCAGCAGCCCGACAGGGGGCTATTCCTACAATGAGCAGTTCTTC. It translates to CASSPTGGYSYNEQFF. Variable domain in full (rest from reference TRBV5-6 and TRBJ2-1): DAGVTQSPTHLIKTRGQQVTLRCSPKSGHDTVSWYQQALGQGPQFIFQYYEEEERQRGNFPDRFSGHQFPNYSSELNVNALLLGDSALYLCASSPTGGYSYNEQFFGPGTRLTVL.

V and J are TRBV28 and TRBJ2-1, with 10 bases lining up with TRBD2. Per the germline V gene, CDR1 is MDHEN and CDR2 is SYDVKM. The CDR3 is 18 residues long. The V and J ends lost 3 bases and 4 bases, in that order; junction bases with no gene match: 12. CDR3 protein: CASSFPSSSGSRYNEQFF. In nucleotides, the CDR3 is TGTGCCAGCAGTTTCCCCTCATCTAGCGGGAGTAGATACAATGAGCAGTTCTTC.

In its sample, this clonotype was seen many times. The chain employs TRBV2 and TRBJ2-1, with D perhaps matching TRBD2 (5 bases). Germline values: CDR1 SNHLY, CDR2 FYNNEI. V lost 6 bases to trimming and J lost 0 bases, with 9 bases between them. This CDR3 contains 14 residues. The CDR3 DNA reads TGTGCCAGCAGCACTAGTATCTCCTACAATGAGCAGTTCTTC. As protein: CASSTSISYNEQFF.

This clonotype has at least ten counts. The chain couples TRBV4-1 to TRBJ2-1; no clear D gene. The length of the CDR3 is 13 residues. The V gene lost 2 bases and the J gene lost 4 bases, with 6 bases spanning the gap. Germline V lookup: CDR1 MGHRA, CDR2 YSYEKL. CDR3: CASSQSSYNEQFF. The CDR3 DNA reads TGCGCCAGCAGCCAATCATCATACAATGAGCAGTTCTTC.

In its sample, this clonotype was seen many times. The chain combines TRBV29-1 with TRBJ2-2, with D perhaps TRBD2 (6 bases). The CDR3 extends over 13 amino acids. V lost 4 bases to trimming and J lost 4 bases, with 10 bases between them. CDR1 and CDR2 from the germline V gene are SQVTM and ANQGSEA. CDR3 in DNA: TGCAGCGTTGCCTGGCGGGGCACCGGGGAGCTGTTTTTT. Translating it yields CSVAWRGTGELFF.